This TCR beta chain was sequenced in a study of memory CD4+ T cells and cytomegalovirus serostatus. Trimming shortened V by 0 bases and J by 5 bases, and 2 bases separated the two germline ends. This CDR3 is 11 amino acids long. The germline V gene has CDR1 SGDLS and CDR2 YYNGEE. Repertoires were generated with immunoSEQ multiplex PCR, while TCRdb's copy carries only in-frame clones and drops some. Of roughly 84,000 clones in the sample, about 85% were seen once. The sort gate was single viable CD3+CD4+CD8-CD45RO+ cells for memory CD4+ T cells. There are a few counts of this clone. The sample holds other DNA sequences that translate to the same CDR3.

The sequencing sample was made of memory CD4+ T cells from blood. The clonotype originates from an adult in good health and CMV-seronegative. The chain is built from TRBV9 and TRBJ2-5; unclear D gene. The CDR3 DNA reads TGTGCCAGCAGCGTAGAGGAGACCCAGTACTTC. Encoded protein: CASSVEETQYF.